This passage covers 28 T cell receptor beta chains from one sample sequenced in a study of blood T cell repertoires in COVID-19. Measured with immunoSEQ multiplex PCR; TCRdb has only the in-frame clones, and not every one. The sample has fewer than 300,000 clones; approximately 91% are singletons. The specimen sequenced was PBMCs or T cells enriched from blood (not recorded which). These TCRs come from a woman in her thirties or forties with acute COVID-19.

This rearrangement joins TRBV11-2 to TRBJ2-2; D possibly corresponds to TRBD2 (5 bases). Germline CDR1 and CDR2: SGHAT and FQNNGV. The V gene lost 1 base and the J gene lost 4 bases, with 19 bases spanning the gap. This CDR3 is built from 18 residues. The CDR3 coding sequence is TGTGCCAGCAGCTTAGTTTTGACTGGGAGATTGGGCACCGGGGAGCTGTTTTTT. It translates to CASSLVLTGRLGTGELFF.

This chain links TRBV24-1 with TRBJ2-1; 9 positions agree with TRBD1. With 4 bases clipped from V and 8 bases from J, the junction kept 5 bases outside the gene matches. This CDR3 has 14 residues. CDR1 and CDR2 from the germline V gene are KGHDR and SFDVKD. The CDR3 here is CATSEQGASDEQFF. The CDR3 nucleotides are TGTGCCACCAGTGAACAGGGGGCGTCGGATGAGCAGTTCTTC.

The rearrangement joins TRBV19 to TRBJ1-1; D possibly corresponds to TRBD1 (5 bases). V was cut by 4 bases and J by 5 bases, with 17 bases left in between. Per germline, CDR1 LNHDA and CDR2 SQIVND (reference sequence). The CDR3 spans 15 residues. The DNA for the CDR3 is TGTGCCAGTAGTAGGGCTTCCCACAGGTGGACTGAAGCTTTCTTT. Residues: CASSRASHRWTEAFF. Complete variable domain (other parts from reference TRBV19 and TRBJ1-1): DGGITQSPKYLFRKEGQNVTLSCEQNLNHDAMYWYRQDPGQGLRLIYYSQIVNDFQKGDIAEGYSVSREKKESFPLTVTSAQKNPTAFYLCASSRASHRWTEAFFGQGTRLTVV.

The gene calls are TRBV12-3 or TRBV12-4 and TRBJ2-7; 7 bases are a match to TRBD1. The V and J ends lost 6 bases and 4 bases, in that order; junction bases with no gene match: 6. CDR3 length equals 13 residues. DNA of the CDR3: TGTGCCAGCAGCTACAGGGGTCGGTACGAGCAGTACTTC. It encodes CASSYRGRYEQYF.

This chain uses TRBV18 with TRBJ1-3; no definite D call. From germline, CDR1 is KGHSH and CDR2 LQKENI. The CDR3 loop spans 14 amino acids. The V end was cut by 3 bases, the J end by 4 bases, with 10 bases between. DNA of the CDR3: TGTGCCAGCTCACCTAACCCTAGGGGAAACACCATATATTTT. It encodes CASSPNPRGNTIYF. Looking up the rest from reference TRBV18 and TRBJ1-3 gives the full variable domain: NAGVMQNPRHLVRRRGQEARLRCSPMKGHSHVYWYRQLPEEGLKFMVYLQKENIIDESGMPKERFSAEFPKEGPSILRIQQVVRGDSAAYFCASSPNPRGNTIYFGEGSWLTVV.

This chain connects TRBV19 to TRBJ1-6; D is unresolved. Germline V lookup: CDR1 LNHDA, CDR2 SQIVND (reference sequence). Trimming removed 4 bases at V and 5 bases at J, with 18 bases between. The CDR3 covers 17 residues. CDR3 region: CASSTDAVMGDNSPLHF. The CDR3 DNA reads TGTGCCAGTAGTACCGATGCGGTGATGGGTGATAATTCACCCCTCCACTTT.

V usage is TRBV14 and J usage is TRBJ1-2, with 9 bases that match TRBD1. The CDR3 is 20 residues long. Germline assignment: CDR1 SGHDN and CDR2 FVKESK. J gave up 0 bases and V 5 bases, and 19 bases lay outside the gene matches. CDR3 in DNA: TGTGCCAGCAGCACGGCCGATCCTTCGGACAGGGGCGAAGCTAACTATGGCTACACCTTC. This sequence encodes CASSTADPSDRGEANYGYTF.

This clone came up a few times. The chain is built from TRBV20-1 and TRBJ2-7; 9 bases map to TRBD2. This CDR3 is 14 amino acids long. With V trimmed by 3 bases and J by 6 bases, 9 bases remained unmatched. Germline values: CDR1 DFQATT, CDR2 SNEGSKA (reference sequence). This CDR3 is CSASRAGGELEQYF. The CDR3, as DNA: TGCAGTGCTAGTCGGGCGGGAGGGGAGCTCGAGCAGTACTTC.

The chain is built from TRBV5-4 and TRBJ1-4; 10 bases are a match to TRBD1. Looked up from germline, CDR1 is SGHNT and CDR2 is YYREEE (reference sequence). Germline trimming cut 10 bases from V and 7 bases from J; bases unmatched to any gene: 7. CDR3 length equals 13 residues. CDR3 coding DNA: TGTGCCGGTCACGACAGGGGGCGTGAAAAACTGTTTTTT. As protein: CAGHDRGREKLFF.

The chain couples TRBV3-1 (or the pseudogene TRBV3-2) to TRBJ1-3; D not resolved. CDR1 and CDR2 from the germline V gene are LGHDT and YNNKEL (reference sequence). With 4 bases removed from V and 4 bases from J, the gap between germline ends came to 5 bases. This CDR3 has 12 amino acids. The CDR3 DNA reads TGTGCCAGCAGCCTCATGGGAAACACCATATATTTT. This translates into CASSLMGNTIYF.

The chain combines TRBV19 with TRBJ1-1; 10 bases fit TRBD1. The germline gives CDR1 LNHDA, CDR2 SQIVND (reference sequence). V shed 11 bases and J 5 bases; nucleotides not matched to a gene: 11. The CDR3 contains 14 residues. This CDR3 reads CAVWGQGFFTEAFF. The CDR3 nucleotides read TGTGCCGTTTGGGGACAGGGGTTTTTTACTGAAGCTTTCTTT.

This clone was detected only once. This chain uses TRBV7-8 with TRBJ2-2; 12 bases align to TRBD2. The CDR3 loop spans 20 amino acids. The germline V gene has CDR1 SGHVS and CDR2 FQNEAQ. V trimming: 6 bases; J trimming: 7 bases; junction bases outside the gene matches: 21. In DNA, the CDR3 is TGTGCCAGCAGTCCGAGCCACAGGGGGCTTCTAGCGGGAGGGAGCGGGGAGCTGTTTTTT. As protein: CASSPSHRGLLAGGSGELFF.

The J gene is TRBJ2-1, the V gene TRBV29-1; no clear D gene. The CDR3 totals 13 residues. Trimming removed 4 bases from V and 10 bases from J, with 17 bases in between. Germline V gives CDR1 SQVTM, CDR2 ANQGSEA. CDR3 sequence: CSVANKVVREQFF. The CDR3 nucleotides are TGCAGCGTTGCCAATAAGGTAGTCAGGGAGCAGTTCTTC.

The rearrangement links TRBV19 to TRBJ1-1; 8 bases fit TRBD1. CDR1 and CDR2 from the germline V gene are LNHDA and SQIVND (reference sequence). V lost 3 bases, J lost 4 bases, and 4 bases stayed unmatched. The length of the CDR3 is 14 residues. The CDR3 protein is CASSIQGAITEAFF. The CDR3 nucleotides are TGTGCCAGTAGTATCCAGGGGGCGATCACTGAAGCTTTCTTT.

The rearrangement uses TRBV5-5 and TRBJ1-1, with TRBD1 as a possible D gene (5 bases). The CDR3 extends over 16 amino acids. Trimming pared 4 bases from V and 0 bases from J, leaving 16 bases between. Germline lookup yields CDR1 SGHKS and CDR2 YYEKEE (reference sequence). The CDR3 sequence: CASSKDRYRMNTEAFF. The CDR3 DNA follows: TGTGCCAGCAGCAAAGACAGATACCGGATGAACACTGAAGCTTTCTTT.

The rearrangement joins TRBV29-1 to TRBJ1-1; D perhaps matches TRBD1 (5 bases). The CDR3 is made up of 13 amino acids. The germline gives CDR1 SQVTM, CDR2 ANQGSEA. V lost 4 bases and J 6 bases, leaving 15 bases between the germline ends. The CDR3 DNA reads TGCAGCGTTGGGGAGGCCGGGACGGCTGAAGCTTTCTTT. This translates into CSVGEAGTAEAFF.

The chain recombines TRBV23-1 with TRBJ2-1, with 9 bases fitting TRBD2. TRBV23-1 is an ORF; its function is uncertain. J gave up 6 bases and V 7 bases, and 7 bases lay outside the gene matches. The CDR3 contains 14 residues. This chain's CDR3 is CASIAGAYGNEQFF. The CDR3 DNA reads TGCGCCAGCATAGCGGGAGCGTATGGCAATGAGCAGTTCTTC.

The genes are TRBV19 and TRBJ1-1; D is ambiguous. Germline values: CDR1 LNHDA, CDR2 SQIVND (reference sequence). V dropped 4 bases and J dropped 0 bases, with 9 bases sitting between them. The CDR3 extends over 14 amino acids. CDR3 protein: CASSKRNMNTEAFF. DNA for the CDR3: TGTGCCAGTAGTAAGCGGAACATGAACACTGAAGCTTTCTTT.

This clone was detected once. V gene TRBV5-8 combines with J gene TRBJ2-1; D call uncertain. The V end lost 0 bases, the J end lost 5 bases, and 9 bases lay between the germline ends. CDR1 and CDR2 from the germline V gene are SGHTS and YDEGEE. The CDR3 contains 14 residues. The CDR3 is CASSLGRRNNEQFF. The DNA of the CDR3 is TGTGCCAGCAGCTTGGGGAGACGGAACAATGAGCAGTTCTTC.

The V call is TRBV5-5, the J call TRBJ2-5; 9 bases align to TRBD1. This CDR3 comprises 15 residues. Germline V CDR1 and CDR2: SGHKS, YYEKEE (reference sequence). After removal of 4 bases from V and 5 bases from J, the junction contained 9 bases not matched to a gene. DNA for the CDR3: TGTGCCAGCAGCGCCGGGACAGGGTATCGTGAGACCCAGTACTTC. Protein sequence: CASSAGTGYRETQYF.

The chain recombines TRBV19 with TRBJ2-1; maybe TRBD2 (6 bases). The V gene's germline CDR1 is LNHDA and CDR2 SQIVND (reference sequence). This CDR3 has 15 amino acids. Trimming stripped 4 bases from V and 9 bases from J, with 19 bases between. The DNA of the CDR3 is TGTGCCAGTAGTACTTACCGGGACTCCGCCAGTGAGCAGTTCTTC. This gives the protein CASSTYRDSASEQFF.

As concerns this clone: Other DNA sequences in this sample translate to the same CDR3. The chain joins TRBV7-2 to TRBJ1-2, with 7 bases matching TRBD1. CDR1 and CDR2 from the germline V gene are SGHTA and FQGNSA. After removal of 6 bases from V and 2 bases from J, the junction contained 3 bases not matched to a gene. The CDR3 length is 13 residues. CDR3 bases: TGTGCCAGCAGACCGACAGGGAACTATGGCTACACCTTC. This sequence encodes CASRPTGNYGYTF.

The chain employs TRBV7-2 and TRBJ2-1, with TRBD2 identical over 13 bases. The CDR3 is 16 residues long. Germline CDR1 and CDR2: SGHTA and FQGNSA. The J segment lost 8 bases and the V segment lost 4 bases, leaving 8 bases of the junction unmatched. CDR3 residues: CASSSRSGLAGDEQFF. For the CDR3, the DNA is TGTGCCAGCAGCTCTAGATCCGGACTAGCGGGGGATGAGCAGTTCTTC.

The chain joins TRBV5-5 to TRBJ2-3, with a tentative D call TRBD2 (5 bases). Trimming pared 5 bases from V and 0 bases from J, leaving 16 bases between. From germline, CDR1 is SGHKS and CDR2 YYEKEE (reference sequence). The CDR3 extends over 16 amino acids. The CDR3 nucleotides are TGTGCCAGCAGTTTCGGGATATCCCAAAGCACAGATACGCAGTATTTT. This gives the protein CASSFGISQSTDTQYF.

The V call is TRBV7-6, the J call TRBJ1-1; the D gene is possibly TRBD1 (5 bases). The CDR3 extends over 16 amino acids. Per germline, CDR1 SGHVS and CDR2 FNYEAQ. V gave up 9 bases and J gave up 4 bases, with 24 bases separating them. The CDR3, as DNA: TGTGCCAGTAGTAAGACAGACATTCTGGTAGGCACTGAAGCTTTCTTT. It yields the protein CASSKTDILVGTEAFF.

The chain combines TRBV2 with TRBJ2-5; D remains unclear. Germline-derived CDR1 and CDR2 are SNHLY and FYNNEI. With 6 bases removed from V and 5 bases from J, the gap between germline ends came to 16 bases. The CDR3 consists of 14 residues. In nucleotides, the CDR3 is TGTGCCAGCAGCCCAACAGTGAATTTGGAGACCCAGTACTTC. Translation: CASSPTVNLETQYF.

The chain joins TRBV7-9 to TRBJ1-4; 12 bases are a match to TRBD1. The V gene's germline CDR1 is SEHNR and CDR2 FQNEAQ (reference sequence). This CDR3 comprises 18 residues. The trim removed 0 bases at V and 8 bases at J, leaving 10 bases unmatched. For the CDR3, the DNA is TGTGCCAGCAGCTTAGCAACCGGGACAGGGGGCGTCGGGGAAAAACTGTTTTTT. It yields the protein CASSLATGTGGVGEKLFF.

The J gene is TRBJ1-3, the V gene TRBV4-2, with 7 nucleotides matching TRBD1. The CDR3 spans 14 residues. CDR1 is LGHNA and CDR2 is YNFKEQ in the germline V gene. With 4 bases clipped from V and 4 bases from J, the junction kept 4 bases outside the gene matches. The CDR3 here is CASSPTGQGNTIYF. DNA of the CDR3: TGTGCCAGCAGCCCGACGGGACAGGGAAACACCATATATTTT.